A selection of T cell receptor beta chains follows, all from one sample in a study of cytomegalovirus exposure and HLA in healthy donors. Method: immunoSEQ multiplex PCR; TCRdb's copy keeps in-frame clones and lacks some. The sample lists more than 150,000 clones; 70% to 90% were seen once. Sequencing was performed on PBMCs. The receptors stem from a man aged 18 to 30 in good health and CMV-seropositive. Each CDR3 is given with its conserved first and last residue. A D gene is named only where the DNA matches it firmly.

D: TRBD2; J: TRBJ2-3; V: TRBV18; CDR3: CASSISGGLFTDTQYF
D: TRBD1; J: TRBJ2-7; V: TRBV13; CDR3: CASSFRQGTYEQYF
D: .; J: TRBJ2-3; V: TRBV13; CDR3: CASSPRGLESTDTQYF
D: TRBD1; J: TRBJ1-1; V: TRBV10-2; CDR3: CASSEGPTGITEAFF
D: .; J: TRBJ1-1; V: TRBV29-1; CDR3: CSGGQMNTEAFF
D: .; J: TRBJ2-7; V: TRBV9; CDR3: CASSERVLGNEQYF
D: TRBD1; J: TRBJ1-6; V: TRBV7-3; CDR3: CASSTGQTNSPLHF
D: TRBD2; J: TRBJ2-3; V: TRBV7-2; CDR3: CASSLNSGGAADTQYF
D: TRBD2; J: TRBJ2-7; V: TRBV5-1; CDR3: CASSPGLADLYEQYF
D: TRBD2; J: TRBJ2-7; V: TRBV7-2; CDR3: CASSPPFGGANYEQYF
D: TRBD1; J: TRBJ1-5; V: TRBV6-1; CDR3: CASSPDRGNQPQHF
D: TRBD1; J: TRBJ2-7; V: TRBV7-2; CDR3: CASTFKLGTGGSHEQYF
D: .; J: TRBJ2-7; V: TRBV4-3; CDR3: CASSQLLADRFSYEQYF
D: TRBD1; J: TRBJ2-3; V: TRBV6-6; CDR3: CASSPGQTLTDTQYF
D: .; J: TRBJ2-1; V: TRBV9; CDR3: CASSGRGGGNEQFF
D: .; J: TRBJ1-2; V: TRBV7-8; CDR3: CASSMGIREGYGYTF
D: .; J: TRBJ2-6; V: TRBV6-1; CDR3: CASSHSGANVLTF
D: TRBD2; J: TRBJ2-3; V: TRBV19; CDR3: CASSIIASGSTDTQYF
D: TRBD2; J: TRBJ2-5; V: TRBV19; CDR3: CASKDRGLAEETQYF
D: .; J: TRBJ2-7; V: TRBV30; CDR3: CAWSGGRGTQYEQYF
D: .; J: TRBJ1-6; V: TRBV2; CDR3: CASSSRVSSYNSPLHF
D: .; J: TRBJ1-1; V: TRBV9; CDR3: CVSSVEAGGRGTEAFF
D: .; J: TRBJ2-7; V: TRBV29-1; CDR3: CSVLSGRYEQYF
D: TRBD1; J: TRBJ1-2; V: TRBV7-8; CDR3: CASSLIPGTATHGYTF
D: TRBD1; J: TRBJ1-2; V: TRBV10-3; CDR3: CAISDPGGYGYTF
D: TRBD1; J: TRBJ1-1; V: TRBV2; CDR3: CASSGQGMNTEAFF
D: .; J: TRBJ2-1; V: TRBV6-5; CDR3: CASSPGGSVYNEQFF
D: TRBD1; J: TRBJ1-2; V: TRBV18; CDR3: CASSPRGLWDYGYTF
D: TRBD1; J: TRBJ2-1; V: TRBV19; CDR3: CASSSGQGNNEQFF
D: .; J: TRBJ1-1; V: TRBV5-1; CDR3: CASTPQEWNTEAFF
D: TRBD2; J: TRBJ2-1; V: TRBV4-1; CDR3: CASSLWRTSGPNEQFF
D: .; J: TRBJ2-3; V: TRBV4-1; CDR3: CASSETGLVGDTQYF
D: .; J: TRBJ2-7; V: TRBV5-1; CDR3: CASSLGTEKGVQYF
D: TRBD1; J: TRBJ1-5; V: TRBV7-8; CDR3: CASSSNLRDRDNQPQHF
D: .; J: TRBJ1-2; V: TRBV2; CDR3: CASSESPGGYTF
D: TRBD1; J: TRBJ2-1; V: TRBV4-1; CDR3: CASSQTGTGSYNEQFF
D: .; J: TRBJ2-7; V: TRBV5-5; CDR3: CASSPFGGPTYEQYF